Detailed here is one TCR beta chain. Donors were grouped by their self-reported clinical history. Cohort 3 donors were reported recovered after two negative PCRs, clearance, or symptom resolution. These data come from a study of blood T cell repertoires in COVID-19. Turning to the study itself: Sites across the United States, Italy and Spain contributed samples from acute and convalescent COVID-19.

Germline V gene sequence: CDR1 SNHLY, CDR2 FYNNEI. The CDR3 runs 12 residues. V was pared by 10 bases and J by 4 bases, with 13 bases between. In the original workflow: Amplified reference gene primers provided the basis for estimating nucleated cell counts. Here immunoSEQ multiplex PCR was the method, and the copy in TCRdb shows in-frame clones only, minus some. That table is the source of V, J and clone size, and D and trimming were worked out from the DNA. In the table there are 150,000 to 250,000 clones, roughly 82% of which are singletons. The sample comprised PBMCs or T cells enriched from blood (not recorded which). This chain links TRBV2 with TRBJ2-5, with D perhaps TRBD1 (6 bases). This receptor was taken from a man in his forties who had recovered from COVID-19. The CDR3 spells CANRESTETQYF. In nucleotides, the CDR3 is TGTGCCAACAGGGAGTCAACAGAGACCCAGTACTTC. Looking up the rest from reference TRBV2 and TRBJ2-5 gives the full variable domain: EPEVTQTPSHQVTQMGQEVILRCVPISNHLYFYWYRQILGQKVEFLVSFYNNEISEKSEIFDDQFSVERPDGSNFTLKIRSTKLEDSAMYFCANRESTETQYFGPGTRLLVL.